A selection of T cell receptor beta chains follows, all from one sample in a study of shared clonotypes between healthy human individuals. This table comes from immunoSEQ multiplex PCR, and its TCRdb copy is limited to in-frame clones, with some not included. Among approximately 810,000 clones listed, approximately 92% were seen once. Sequencing was carried out using naive CD8+ T cells sorted from blood. The receptors shown here come from a young man in good health. Each CDR3 is given with its conserved first and last residue. A D gene is named only where the DNA matches it firmly. Not all rows give a size; the values are once, few, many and, for expanded clones, a class.

V	D	size	length	J	CDR3	DNA
TRBV10-1	.	once	15	TRBJ2-2	CASGDFGANTGELFF	TGCGCCAGCGGGGACTTCGGAGCTAACACCGGGGAGCTGTTTTTT
TRBV28	TRBD2	.	13	TRBJ2-5	CASRRAGEETQYF	TGTGCCAGCAGAAGGGCGGGGGAAGAGACCCAGTACTTC
TRBV27	.	.	11	TRBJ2-7	CASRTDYEQYF	TGTGCCAGCAGAACCGACTACGAGCAGTACTTC
TRBV10-3	.	.	17	TRBJ2-1	CAISGDTYRSSYNEQFF	TGTGCCATCAGTGGGGACACCTACCGGAGCTCCTACAATGAGCAGTTCTTC
TRBV12-1	.	.	15	TRBJ2-7	CASSSPGLSSYEQYF	TGTGCCAGCAGTTCTCCGGGACTGAGCTCCTACGAGCAGTACTTC
TRBV6-6	.	.	15	TRBJ2-7	CASSYSASAAYEQYF	TGTGCCAGCAGTTACTCGGCTAGCGCGGCCTACGAGCAGTACTTC
TRBV5-1	.	.	15	TRBJ2-6	CASSPTSAGANVLTF	TGCGCCAGCAGCCCAACTAGTGCTGGGGCCAACGTCCTGACTTTC
TRBV4-1	TRBD2	.	15	TRBJ2-7	CASSQNEGGSYEQYF	TGCGCCAGCAGCCAGAACGAGGGAGGGTCCTACGAGCAGTACTTC
TRBV10-3	.	.	14	TRBJ2-7	CAINPGQNAYEQYF	TGTGCCATCAATCCCGGACAGAACGCCTACGAGCAGTACTTC
TRBV5-6	.	.	14	TRBJ2-1	CASSLAPPSNEQFF	TGTGCCAGCAGCTTAGCGCCCCCATCCAATGAGCAGTTCTTC
TRBV11-2	TRBD1	.	15	TRBJ2-7	CASSASTGEPYEQYF	TGTGCCAGCAGCGCATCGACAGGGGAACCCTACGAGCAGTACTTC
TRBV7-9	.	.	12	TRBJ2-7	CASSLGSYEQYF	TGTGCCAGCAGCTTAGGCTCTTACGAGCAGTACTTC
TRBV18	TRBD1	.	15	TRBJ2-3	CASSQPGQRTDTQYF	TGTGCCAGCTCACAACCGGGACAGCGCACAGATACGCAGTATTTT
TRBV11-2	.	.	16	TRBJ2-7	CASSLSLGVREFEQYF	TGTGCCAGCAGCCTGAGTTTGGGGGTTCGCGAATTCGAGCAGTACTTC
TRBV5-1	TRBD2	.	17	TRBJ2-1	CASSLELAGGSYNEQFF	TGCGCCAGCAGCTTGGAACTAGCGGGAGGTTCCTACAATGAGCAGTTCTTC
TRBV9	TRBD2	.	19	TRBJ2-1	CASSVAFGTSGSSYNEQFF	TGTGCCAGCAGCGTAGCTTTCGGGACTAGCGGGAGCTCCTACAATGAGCAGTTCTTC
TRBV9	.	.	14	TRBJ2-7	CASTPRVSSYEQYF	TGTGCCAGTACCCCAAGGGTGAGCTCCTACGAGCAGTACTTC
TRBV27	.	.	14	TRBJ2-1	CASSLWTTTAEQFF	TGTGCCAGCAGTTTATGGACTACAACTGCGGAGCAGTTCTTC
TRBV4-1	.	once	19	TRBJ2-6	CASSQDRGGPSSGANVLTF	TGCGCCAGCAGCCAAGATAGGGGGGGACCAAGCTCTGGGGCCAACGTCCTGACTTTC
TRBV18	.	.	14	TRBJ2-7	CASSPPESGREQYF	TGTGCCAGCTCACCACCGGAGAGTGGCCGGGAGCAGTACTTC
TRBV10-3	.	.	13	TRBJ1-1	CAISESKGGEAFF	TGTGCCATCAGTGAGTCGAAGGGGGGTGAAGCTTTCTTT
TRBV4-3	.	.	13	TRBJ2-1	CASSQTVNNEQFF	TGCGCCAGCAGTCAAACGGTCAACAATGAGCAGTTCTTC
TRBV9	TRBD2	.	17	TRBJ2-1	CASSVDFAGESYNEQFF	TGTGCCAGCAGCGTAGATTTTGCGGGAGAGTCCTACAATGAGCAGTTCTTC
TRBV7-9	.	.	16	TRBJ1-4	CASSLTTLRVNEKLFF	TGTGCCAGCAGCTTAACGACATTAAGGGTGAATGAAAAACTGTTTTTT
TRBV7-9	.	.	15	TRBJ2-7	CASSNTRKIFDEQYF	TGTGCCAGCAGCAATACTCGCAAGATTTTCGACGAGCAGTACTTC
TRBV5-1	.	.	14	TRBJ2-3	CASSLAFVGDTQYF	TGCGCCAGCAGCTTGGCCTTTGTGGGGGATACGCAGTATTTT
TRBV5-4	TRBD2	.	14	TRBJ2-7	CASSISGSIYEQYF	TGTGCCAGCAGCATTAGCGGGAGCATCTACGAGCAGTACTTC
TRBV28	.	once	13	TRBJ2-3	CASSLMNTDTQYF	TGTGCCAGCAGTTTAATGAACACAGATACGCAGTATTTT
TRBV5-6	.	.	17	TRBJ2-1	CASSLAFGGGSYNEQFF	TGTGCCAGCAGCTTGGCCTTCGGAGGCGGATCCTACAATGAGCAGTTCTTC
TRBV5-1	TRBD1	.	14	TRBJ2-7	CASSGQGADYEQYF	TGCGCCAGCAGCGGACAGGGGGCCGACTACGAGCAGTACTTC
TRBV7-6	.	.	14	TRBJ2-7	CASSLSPSSYEQYF	TGTGCCAGCAGCTTAAGCCCGAGCTCCTACGAGCAGTACTTC
TRBV7-9	TRBD2	.	18	TRBJ2-1	CASSGPGLAGELYNEQFF	TGTGCCAGCAGTGGACCGGGACTAGCGGGAGAATTGTACAATGAGCAGTTCTTC
TRBV7-9	TRBD1	.	18	TRBJ2-7	CASSLSSRRTGLLREQYF	TGTGCCAGCAGCTTATCTTCCCGGAGGACAGGTCTGTTGCGCGAGCAGTACTTC
TRBV6-5	.	.	15	TRBJ1-1	CASRSPLQIPTEAFF	TGTGCCAGCAGGTCCCCGTTACAGATCCCTACTGAAGCTTTCTTT
TRBV6-6	.	.	14	TRBJ1-1	CASSKSVGGSEAFF	TGTGCCAGCAGCAAAAGCGTGGGCGGAAGTGAAGCTTTCTTT
TRBV7-9	.	.	13	TRBJ2-1	CASSYPGVYEQFF	TGTGCCAGCAGCTATCCCGGGGTATATGAGCAGTTCTTC